This TCR beta chain was documented in a study of cytomegalovirus exposure and HLA in healthy donors. General study results and limits: About 87% or about 30% of the time was how often most TCR beta V segments were productive, according to an earlier analysis. Later on, a genetic analysis was performed. It linked a missense variant in DCLRE1C with V- and J-gene trimming of TCR beta.

Donors had nominal health at sampling but likely had unrecorded immune exposures. A word on this clone: Antigen: not known.

Amplification used 60 Vbeta primers and 13 Jbeta primers. Assay used: immunoSEQ multiplex PCR; TCRdb lists only in-frame clones, some missing. The sample includes some 180,000 clones, 12% of them seen just once. The sequencing input was PBMCs. This TCR was sampled from a man aged 45 to 65 in good health and CMV-seropositive.

The CDR3: CASSPPGTGIDEQYF. The CDR3 bases are TGCGCCAGCAGCCCGCCTGGGACAGGGATCGACGAGCAGTACTTC. V gene TRBV5-1 combines with J gene TRBJ2-7; 9 positions match TRBD1. The CDR3 has 15 amino acids. V shed 4 bases and J 5 bases; nucleotides not matched to a gene: 10. Germline assignment: CDR1 SGHRS and CDR2 YFSETQ.